One and the same sample provided the 4 T cell receptor beta chains below, sequenced in a study of blood T cells in healthy people across ages. For the second PCR, which ran for roughly 7 to 11 cycles, a sample-barcoded 5' primer and a J-beta primer mix were used. TCRdb reanalysed the 5' RACE reads using MiXCR and keeps one entry per CDR3 protein. The repertoire holds around 800,000 distinct CDR3 sequences, approximately 53% seen once, with roughly 37% in the top ten. Sequenced: blood. The receptors derive from an elderly man in good health.

The chain links TRBV18 to TRBJ2-5; 10 nucleotides align to TRBD2. The last part of the DNA fits TRBJ2-7 better; the J call may be wrong. The CDR3 length is 18 residues. CDR1 is KGHSH, CDR2 LQKENI, per germline. The CDR3 sequence is CASSPILLAGALGNEQYF. The CDR3 DNA reads TGTGCCAGCTCACCAATATTGCTAGCGGGAGCCCTTGGGAACGAGCAGTACTTC.

This sequence joins TRBV20-1 and TRBJ2-7, with D possibly being TRBD1 (6 bases). Trimming pared 6 bases from V and 2 bases from J, leaving 17 bases between. Germline assignment: CDR1 DFQATT and CDR2 SNEGSKA (reference sequence). This CDR3 is 14 amino acids long. CDR3 protein: CSAQTGKGTYEQYF. CDR3 DNA: TGCAGTGCCCAGACAGGAAAAGGAACCTACGAGCAGTACTTC.

This clonotype has a handful of counts. This chain joins TRBV6-5 and TRBJ2-1; 10 nucleotides align to TRBD1. The CDR3 contains 16 residues. Germline lookup yields CDR1 MNHEY and CDR2 SVGAGI. V trimming: 2 bases; J trimming: 4 bases; junction bases outside the gene matches: 5. The CDR3 DNA reads as TGTGCCAGCAGTTACAGCGGGACAGGGGAATACAATGAGCAGTTCTTC. Translating gives CASSYSGTGEYNEQFF.

J is TRBJ1-2 and V is TRBV4-2, with TRBD1 identical over 7 bases. This CDR3 comprises 14 residues. Germline V gives CDR1 LGHNA, CDR2 YNFKEQ. The junction had 4 bases not matched to a gene; V was cut back by 1 base and J by 5 bases. CDR3 loop: CASSQVGTDYGYTF. CDR3 DNA: TGTGCCAGCAGCCAAGTTGGGACAGATTATGGCTACACCTTC.